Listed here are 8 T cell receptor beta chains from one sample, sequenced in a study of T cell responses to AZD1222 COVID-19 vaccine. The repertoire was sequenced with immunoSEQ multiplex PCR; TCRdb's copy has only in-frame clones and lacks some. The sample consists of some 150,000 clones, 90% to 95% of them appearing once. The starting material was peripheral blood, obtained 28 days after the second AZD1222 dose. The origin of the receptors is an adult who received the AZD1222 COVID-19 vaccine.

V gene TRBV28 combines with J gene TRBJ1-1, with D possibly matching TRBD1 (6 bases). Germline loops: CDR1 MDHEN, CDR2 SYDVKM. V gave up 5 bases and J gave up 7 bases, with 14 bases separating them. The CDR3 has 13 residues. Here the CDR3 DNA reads TGTGCCAGCAGTAACTACGGGACACTTGAAGCTTTCTTT. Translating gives CASSNYGTLEAFF.

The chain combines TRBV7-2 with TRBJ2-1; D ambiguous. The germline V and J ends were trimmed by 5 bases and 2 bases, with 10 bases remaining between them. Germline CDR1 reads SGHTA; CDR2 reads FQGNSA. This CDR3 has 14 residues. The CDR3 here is CASSTSGPYNEQFF. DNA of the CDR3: TGTGCCAGCAGCACCTCGGGTCCCTACAATGAGCAGTTCTTC. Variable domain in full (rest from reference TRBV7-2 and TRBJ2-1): GAGVSQSPSNKVTEKGKDVELRCDPISGHTALYWYRQSLGQGLEFLIYFQGNSAPDKSGLPSDRFSAERTGGSVSTLTIQRTQQEDSAVYLCASSTSGPYNEQFFGPGTRLTVL.

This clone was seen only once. This chain's CDR3 is CASSQGPTVLNTEAFF. Written as DNA, the CDR3 is TGCGCCAGCAGCCAAGGGCCGACAGTGCTTAACACTGAAGCTTTCTTT. The J gene is TRBJ1-1, the V gene TRBV4-1; D might be TRBD1 (5 bases). Germline V gene sequence: CDR1 MGHRA, CDR2 YSYEKL. The CDR3 is 16 residues long. V gave up 1 base and J gave up 2 bases, with 14 bases separating them.

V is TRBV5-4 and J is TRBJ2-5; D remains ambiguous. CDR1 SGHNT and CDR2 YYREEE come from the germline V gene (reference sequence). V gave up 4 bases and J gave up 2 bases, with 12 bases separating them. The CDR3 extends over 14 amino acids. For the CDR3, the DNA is TGTGCCAGCAGCCAACAATCCTCGCAAGAGACCCAGTACTTC. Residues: CASSQQSSQETQYF.

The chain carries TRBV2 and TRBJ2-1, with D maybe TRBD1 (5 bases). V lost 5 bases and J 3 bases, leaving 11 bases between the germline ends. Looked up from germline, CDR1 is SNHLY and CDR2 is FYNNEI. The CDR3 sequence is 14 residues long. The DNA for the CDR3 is TGTGCCAGCAGTCGGAAGGGGCTCTACAATGAGCAGTTCTTC. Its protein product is CASSRKGLYNEQFF.

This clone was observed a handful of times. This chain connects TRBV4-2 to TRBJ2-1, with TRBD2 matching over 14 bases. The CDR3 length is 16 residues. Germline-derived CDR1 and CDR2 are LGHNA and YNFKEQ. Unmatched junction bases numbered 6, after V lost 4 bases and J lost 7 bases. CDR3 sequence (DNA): TGTGCCAGCAGCCGACCCGGGACTAGCGGGAGTAATGAGCAGTTCTTC. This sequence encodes CASSRPGTSGSNEQFF.

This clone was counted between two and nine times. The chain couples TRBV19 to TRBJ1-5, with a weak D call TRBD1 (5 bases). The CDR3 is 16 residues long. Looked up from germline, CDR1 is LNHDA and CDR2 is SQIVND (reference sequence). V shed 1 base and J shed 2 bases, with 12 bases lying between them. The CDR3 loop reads CASSIGGGIGNQPQHF. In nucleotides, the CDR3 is TGTGCCAGTAGTATAGGGGGGGGGATAGGCAATCAGCCCCAGCATTTT.

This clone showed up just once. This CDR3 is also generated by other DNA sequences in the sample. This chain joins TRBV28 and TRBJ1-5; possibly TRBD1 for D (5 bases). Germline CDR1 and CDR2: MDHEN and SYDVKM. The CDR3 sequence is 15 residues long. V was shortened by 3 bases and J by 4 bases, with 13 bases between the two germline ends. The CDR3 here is CASSFTGARNQPQHF. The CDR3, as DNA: TGTGCCAGCAGTTTTACCGGGGCCAGAAATCAGCCCCAGCATTTT.